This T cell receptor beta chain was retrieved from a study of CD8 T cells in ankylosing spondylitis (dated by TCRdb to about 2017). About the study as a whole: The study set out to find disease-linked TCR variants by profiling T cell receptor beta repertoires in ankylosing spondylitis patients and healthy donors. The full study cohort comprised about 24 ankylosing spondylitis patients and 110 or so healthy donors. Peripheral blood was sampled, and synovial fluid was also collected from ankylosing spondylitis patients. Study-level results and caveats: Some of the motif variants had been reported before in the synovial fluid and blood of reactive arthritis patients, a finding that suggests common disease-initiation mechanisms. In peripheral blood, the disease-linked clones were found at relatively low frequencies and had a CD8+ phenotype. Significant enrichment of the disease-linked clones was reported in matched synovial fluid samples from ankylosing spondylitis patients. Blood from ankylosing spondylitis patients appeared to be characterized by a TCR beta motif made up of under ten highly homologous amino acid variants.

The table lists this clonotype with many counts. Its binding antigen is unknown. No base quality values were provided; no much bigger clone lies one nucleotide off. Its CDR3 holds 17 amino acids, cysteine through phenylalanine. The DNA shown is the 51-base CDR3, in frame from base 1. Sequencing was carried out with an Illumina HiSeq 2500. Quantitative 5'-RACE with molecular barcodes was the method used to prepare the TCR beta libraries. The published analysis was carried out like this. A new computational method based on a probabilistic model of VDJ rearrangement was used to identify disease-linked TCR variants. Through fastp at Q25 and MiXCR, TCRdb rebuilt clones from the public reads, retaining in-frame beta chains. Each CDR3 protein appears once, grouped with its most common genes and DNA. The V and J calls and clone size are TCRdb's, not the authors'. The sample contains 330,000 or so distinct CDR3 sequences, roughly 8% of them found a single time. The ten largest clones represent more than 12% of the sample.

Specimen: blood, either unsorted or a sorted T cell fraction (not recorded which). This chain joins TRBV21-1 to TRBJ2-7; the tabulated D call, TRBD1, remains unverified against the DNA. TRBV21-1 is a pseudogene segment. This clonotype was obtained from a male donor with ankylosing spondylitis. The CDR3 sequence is CASSKLGQGIVLYEQYF. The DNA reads TGTGCCAGCAGCAAACTGGGGCAGGGAATTGTCCTCTACGAGCAGTACTTC.